The present T cell receptor (beta chain) was sequenced within a study of cytomegalovirus exposure and HLA in healthy donors (dated by TCRdb to the late 2010s). Regarding the complete study: According to a later analysis, the roughly 120 validation repertoires were produced on the same platform as the 600 to 850 repertoires of the first cohort. A separate validation cohort of approximately 120 different subjects was used in addition to the approximately 640-subject first cohort. The study was designed to test whether signatures of past pathogen exposure could be identified by cataloging public T cell receptors. The study combined high-throughput TCR immunosequencing, statistical association of individual TCRs with disease status, and machine learning to predict cytomegalovirus infection status. Points the paper makes about the study in general: While some public TCRs were present in many individuals, most TCR sequences turned up only very rarely across donors. Cytomegalovirus status was reported to be diagnosed by the classifier with high specificity and sensitivity in both the original and validation cohorts. In vitro tests confirmed that three of the cytomegalovirus-associated TCR beta chains recognize cytomegalovirus antigens. The validation cohort had no HLA typing available for a later analysis, so co-occurrence within that cohort was assessed over all 120 or so repertoires. The study listed 150 to 200 TCR beta chains as associated with cytomegalovirus. A later analysis found that TCRs clustered in the first cohort also tended to co-occur in the 120 validation repertoires, with 94% of cluster scores above 0. The authors suggested that the approach could potentially be generalized to other disease states and immunological phenotypes.

The donors were included in the validation cohort of some 110 subjects, a group kept apart from the roughly 680-subject first cohort. V is trimmed back by 2 bases and J by 3 bases, and the junction contains 8 bases that no gene match accounts for. The CDR3 measures 17 amino acids from cysteine to phenylalanine. The DNA shown is the 51-base CDR3, in frame from base 1. Based on the germline V gene, the CDR1 and CDR2 sequences are KGHSH and LQKENI. A remark on this clone: Its specific antigen is unknown. Base qualities were left out, and no much larger clone turns up one base away.

The method behind the library was the immunoSEQ multiplex PCR assay. As for the original processing: A statistical classification framework was built for diagnosing cytomegalovirus status from the catalog of TCR beta chain sequences. TCRdb took over this immuneACCESS table, retaining in-frame rearrangements with V and J assigned. Such tables are incomplete; in checked studies, under half of the missing clones stem from an unresolved V gene, and the remainder is unexplained. The V and J calls and clone size come from that table; D and trimming were worked out from the DNA. Recorded for this sample are 130,000 or so clones; approximately 87% of them occurred a single time. The ten largest make up 2% to 2.5% of the sample.

The rearranged segments are TRBV18 and TRBJ2-3, with 10 bases in between that match TRBD1. This sequence was found in a woman aged 25 to 45 in good health and CMV-seronegative. Source material: PBMCs. The bases read TGTGCCAGCTCACCAGGGATATCGGACAGGGGGACAGATACGCAGTATTTT. Translated, it reads CASSPGISDRGTDTQYF.